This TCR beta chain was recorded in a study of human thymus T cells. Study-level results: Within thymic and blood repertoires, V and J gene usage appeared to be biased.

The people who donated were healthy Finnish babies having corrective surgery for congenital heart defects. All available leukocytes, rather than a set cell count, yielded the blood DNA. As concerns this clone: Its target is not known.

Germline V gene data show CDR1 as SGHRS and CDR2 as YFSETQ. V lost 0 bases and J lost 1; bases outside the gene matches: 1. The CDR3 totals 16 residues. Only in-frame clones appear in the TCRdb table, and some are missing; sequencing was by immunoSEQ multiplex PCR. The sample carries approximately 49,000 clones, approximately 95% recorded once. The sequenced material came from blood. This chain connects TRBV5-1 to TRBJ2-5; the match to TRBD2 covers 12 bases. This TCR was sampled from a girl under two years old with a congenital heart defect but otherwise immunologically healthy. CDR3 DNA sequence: TGCGCCAGCAGCTTGGGGACTAGCGGGATCCAAGAGACCCAGTACTTC. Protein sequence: CASSLGTSGIQETQYF.